The rows below give T cell receptor beta chains drawn from one sample of a study of blood T cells in healthy people across ages. TCRdb re-called the 5' RACE reads with MiXCR, one entry per CDR3 protein. Among hundreds of thousands of distinct CDR3 sequences listed, 45% to 55% were seen once. Material: blood. The origin of the receptors is an elderly man in good health. CDR3s include the opening cysteine and the closing phenylalanine or tryptophan. The D gene is left open where the match is weak. Clone size is shown for a subset of rows, as once, few, many or a class of expanded clone.

V	J	D	size	DNA	CDR3
TRBV29-1	TRBJ2-2	TRBD2	few	TGCAGCGTTATTACCTCCTTCGCGGGAGGTCAAGTCGGGGAGCTGTTTTTT	CSVITSFAGGQVGELFF
TRBV11-3	TRBJ2-7	NA	once	TGTGCCAGCAGCTTATCGCCAGCATCCTACGAGCAGTACTTC	CASSLSPASYEQYF
TRBV7-9	TRBJ1-1	NA	NA	TGTGCCAGCAGCTTGACAGGCGATAAGAACACTGAAGCTTTCTTT	CASSLTGDKNTEAFF
TRBV7-2	TRBJ2-2	NA	many	TGTGCCAGCAGCCCACTTGAGGTGCACACCGGGGAGCTGTTTTTT	CASSPLEVHTGELFF
TRBV30	TRBJ2-7	NA	NA	TGTGCCTGGAGTCGTCAGAGATACGAGCAGTACTTC	CAWSRQRYEQYF
TRBV10-3	TRBJ2-1	NA	NA	TGTGCCATCAGTGAGTCGATCCAGCCGCAAGAATACAATGAGCAGTTCTTC	CAISESIQPQEYNEQFF
TRBV6-6	TRBJ1-5	NA	few	TGTGCCAGCAGTTACCAGGACAGCAATCAGCCCCAGCATTTT	CASSYQDSNQPQHF
TRBV20-1	TRBJ2-1	TRBD1	NA	TGCAGTGCTAGTCGGACAGGGGGAGGTGAGCAGTTCTTC	CSASRTGGGEQFF
TRBV7-9	TRBJ2-3	NA	few	TGTGCCAGCTTCCGAGACCAAGGCTCGGGTACGCAGTATTTT	CASFRDQGSGTQYF
TRBV20-1	TRBJ1-2	TRBD1	NA	TGCAGTGCTAGTGGTCAGGGGGCTACAGACTATGGCTACACCTTC	CSASGQGATDYGYTF
TRBV4-1	TRBJ2-2	NA	NA	TGCGCCAGCAGCCAAGAATGGGGGGGGCTCCCCGGGGAGCTGTTTTTT	CASSQEWGGLPGELFF
TRBV7-9	TRBJ2-7	NA	many	TGTGCCAGCAGCTTCGCAGTCGTCCCCTACGAGCAGTACTTC	CASSFAVVPYEQYF
TRBV3-1	TRBJ2-1	TRBD2	NA	TGTGCCAGCAGCCAACGCTTCGGGGGGAATGAGCAGTTCTTC	CASSQRFGGNEQFF
TRBV20-1	TRBJ2-7	TRBD2	NA	TGCAGTGCTAGAGCAGACAGGGGACTAGCGGTCCCCTACGAGCAGTACTTC	CSARADRGLAVPYEQYF
TRBV6-5	TRBJ1-2	NA	many	TGTGCCAGCAGTTACTCGGGGGTGGCTGGCTACACCTTC	CASSYSGVAGYTF
TRBV6-5	TRBJ2-6	TRBD1	many	TGTGCCAGCAGTTATAATCGAGGACAGGGTTCCGGGGCCAACGTCCTGACTTTC	CASSYNRGQGSGANVLTF
TRBV28	TRBJ2-7	NA	NA	TGTGCCAGCACCACAGGCCAGCACTACGAGCAGTACTTC	CASTTGQHYEQYF
TRBV3-1	TRBJ2-3	NA	NA	TGTGCCAGCAGCCAGCCTACTAGGTCGGATACGCAGTATTTT	CASSQPTRSDTQYF
TRBV5-1	TRBJ2-7	NA	once	TGCGCCAGCAGCTTGCACAGGAAAAACTCCTACGAGCAGTACTTC	CASSLHRKNSYEQYF
TRBV27	TRBJ2-7	NA	NA	TGTGCCAGCAGAGCCGGGACTCGTATATACGAGCAGTACTTC	CASRAGTRIYEQYF
TRBV14	TRBJ2-3	NA	NA	TGTGCCAGCAGCCAAGATGTTCAGGATACGCAGTATTTT	CASSQDVQDTQYF
TRBV20-1	TRBJ1-2	TRBD1	NA	TGCAGTGCTAGGTGGGACAGGGCTGACTATGGCTACACCTTC	CSARWDRADYGYTF
TRBV6-5	TRBJ2-5	NA	NA	TGTGCCAGCAGAGAATCCGGGGCAAAAGAGACCCAGTACTTC	CASRESGAKETQYF
TRBV7-8	TRBJ2-3	NA	few	TGTGCCAGCAGTCCAGGGGCCACTAGGCTGACGGATACGCAGTATTTT	CASSPGATRLTDTQYF
TRBV29-1	TRBJ1-2	NA	NA	TGCAGCGTTGATTTGGGGGGAAGCTATGGCTACACCTTC	CSVDLGGSYGYTF
TRBV7-8	TRBJ1-4	NA	NA	TGTGCCAGCAGCCGAGGAAAGCCGGATGAAAAACTGTTTTTT	CASSRGKPDEKLFF
TRBV4-2	TRBJ2-3	TRBD2	NA	TGTGCCAGCAGCCCCACGGGGACTAGCGGGGGCGGATTTACGCAGTATTTT	CASSPTGTSGGGFTQYF
TRBV27	TRBJ2-5	NA	NA	TGTGCCAGCAGTTGGGGCACTAAAGGGGAGACCCAGTACTTC	CASSWGTKGETQYF
TRBV5-1	TRBJ2-5	NA	NA	TGCGCCAGCACCATAGGATTTGAGCAAGAGACCCAGTACTTC	CASTIGFEQETQYF
TRBV20-1	TRBJ2-5	NA	NA	TGCAGTGCCAAGGGGATAGAAGAGACCCAGTACTTC	CSAKGIEETQYF
TRBV6-2/TRBV6-3	TRBJ2-3	NA	NA	TGTGCAGCCAGAACGACGGCGACGGATACGCAGTATTTT	CAARTTATDTQYF
TRBV20-1	TRBJ2-5	TRBD1	NA	TGCAGTGCTAGAGCAGGGGGCGGGGAGACCCAGTACTTC	CSARAGGGETQYF
TRBV12-3/TRBV12-4	TRBJ2-5	NA	many	TGTGCCAGCAATAATGGCCCAGAGACCCAGTACTTC	CASNNGPETQYF
TRBV27	TRBJ2-7	TRBD1	many	TGTGCCAGCAGTTCCGACAGGGGAAGCTCCTACGAGCAGTACTTC	CASSSDRGSSYEQYF
TRBV12-3/TRBV12-4	TRBJ1-5	NA	NA	TGTGCCAGCAGTCCCCGGGCTCCCAATCAGCCCCAGCATTTT	CASSPRAPNQPQHF